This TCR beta chain was sequenced during a study of blood T cell repertoires in COVID-19. Study-level background: From T cells, B-cell-depleted T cells, or PBMCs came the material, which was cDNA or gDNA.

Profiled with immunoSEQ multiplex PCR; TCRdb holds only in-frame clones, not every one. The table includes approximately 230,000 clones, around 89% detected once. With V trimmed by 3 bases and J by 4 bases, 12 bases remained unmatched. This CDR3 has 17 amino acids. The germline gives CDR1 SEHNR, CDR2 FQNEAQ (reference sequence). The V and J genes are TRBV7-9 and TRBJ2-5, with 9 bases matching TRBD2. This clonotype originated in a woman in her 30s with COVID-19, enrolled during active disease. The source material was peripheral blood. The CDR3 loop is CASSFEGLAGRGETQYF. CDR3 DNA: TGTGCCAGCAGCTTCGAGGGGCTAGCGGGGAGGGGAGAGACCCAGTACTTC.